This record covers a single TCR beta chain. With a much larger clone just one base away, this may be a read error. The entry originates in a study of molecular identifiers for immune sequencing clone quantification. The CDR3 is made up of 13 amino acids. The ends were cut back, 5 bases at V and 9 bases at J, with 16 bases in the middle. Using its own MiXCR run on the PCR reads, TCRdb lists one record per CDR3 protein. The data contain 300,000 to 400,000 distinct CDR3 sequences, over 20% of them singletons. Investigators produced naive CD8 libraries from approximately 20,000 to 1,000,000 sorted cells, drawing on 10%, 30% or 50% RNA.

This chain joins TRBV12-3 or TRBV12-4 and TRBJ2-5; D possibly matches TRBD1 or TRBD2 (5 bases each). The specimen sequenced was naive CD8+ T cells from blood, with Jurkat cell RNA spiked in. The subset is: FACS-sorted CD8+CD4-CCR7+CD45RA+ naive T cells. The clonotype originates from a human donor in good health. Some libraries in this study had Jurkat cell RNA spiked in. CDR3 protein: CASSLGVVEAQYF. The CDR3 DNA reads TGTGCCAGCAGTCTGGGGGTTGTCGAGGCCCAGTACTTC.